This entry lists 5 T cell receptor beta chains sequenced from one sample in a study of T-cell memory formation after mild COVID-19. Each CDR3 protein gets one entry after TCRdb re-called the 5' RACE reads with MiXCR. Of 350,000 to 450,000 distinct CDR3 sequences in the sample, around 27% were seen once. The sequencing input was PBMCs or a T cell subset sorted from them (not recorded which). These TCRs come from an adult woman who had mild COVID-19 (a few samples of this study predate the infection). Cell type and time point are not known.

This rearrangement joins TRBV5-1 to TRBJ1-1; D might be TRBD1 (6 bases). CDR3 size: 14 residues. Trimming took off 4 bases at V and 4 bases at J, with 14 bases between the two ends. Germline lookup yields CDR1 SGHRS and CDR2 YFSETQ. DNA for the CDR3: TGCGCCAGCAGCATACAGGGAGGGGGCACTGAAGCTTTCTTT. Its translation is CASSIQGGGTEAFF.

This clonotype was seen only a few times. The chain has TRBV5-1 and TRBJ2-1, with 7 bases identical to TRBD2. The CDR3 sequence is 15 residues long. V lost 0 bases to trimming and J lost 3 bases; unmatched junction nucleotides: 3. CDR1 SGHRS and CDR2 YFSETQ come from the germline V gene. CDR3: CASSLELARYNEQFF. In DNA, the CDR3 is TGCGCCAGCAGCTTGGAACTAGCGCGCTACAATGAGCAGTTCTTC.

This chain connects TRBV29-1 to TRBJ2-1; D ambiguous. There are 11 residues in the CDR3. V lost 1 base and J lost 4, with 2 bases in between. CDR1 and CDR2 from the germline V gene are SQVTM and ANQGSEA. The CDR3 coding sequence is TGCAGCGTTGAAGTGTACAATGAGCAGTTCTTC. It encodes CSVEVYNEQFF.

For the CDR3, the DNA is TGTGCCAGCAGTTCCACTGACAGCTCCTACGAGCAGTACTTC. This encodes CASSSTDSSYEQYF. The chain combines TRBV27 with TRBJ2-7; D is perhaps TRBD1 (5 bases). The V end lost 4 bases, the J end lost 0 bases, and 10 bases lay between the germline ends. The CDR3 runs to 14 residues. Germline V gene sequence: CDR1 MNHEY, CDR2 SMNVEV (reference sequence).

This clonotype was observed many times. The CDR3 sequence: CATSRVPPAGTYNEQFF. In DNA form, the CDR3 reads TGTGCCACCAGCAGAGTGCCTCCCGCGGGCACCTACAATGAGCAGTTCTTC. The rearrangement uses TRBV15 and TRBJ2-1, with D perhaps TRBD2 (5 bases). CDR3 length equals 17 residues. Trimming cost V 1 base and J 2 bases, with 15 bases left between them. The germline CDR1 and CDR2 sequences are LNHNV and YYDKDF (reference sequence).